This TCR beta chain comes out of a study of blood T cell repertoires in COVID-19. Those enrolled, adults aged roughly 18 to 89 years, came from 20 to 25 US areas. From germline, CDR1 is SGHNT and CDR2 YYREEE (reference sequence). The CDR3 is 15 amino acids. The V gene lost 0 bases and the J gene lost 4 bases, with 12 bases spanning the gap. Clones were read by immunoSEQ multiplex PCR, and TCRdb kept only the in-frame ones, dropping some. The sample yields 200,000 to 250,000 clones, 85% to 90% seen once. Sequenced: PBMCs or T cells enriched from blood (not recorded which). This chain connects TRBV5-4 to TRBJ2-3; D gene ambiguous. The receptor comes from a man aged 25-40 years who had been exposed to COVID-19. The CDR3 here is CASSLGRLRADTQYF. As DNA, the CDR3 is TGTGCCAGCAGCTTGGGCAGGCTTCGAGCAGATACGCAGTATTTT.